The clone carrying this T cell receptor (beta chain) has a count of ten or more. The antigen is unknown. This sample is drawn from a study of human T cells and chemical hapten exposure. Study-wide points: Alopecia was present in the donors, so their immune response may differ from healthy people's.

This CDR3 is built from 17 residues. Trimming cost V 2 bases and J 4 bases, with 20 bases left between them. Germline CDR1 is ENHRY and CDR2 is SYGVKD. Time point here: pre-sensitization, week 0. Treatment given: therapeutic diphenylcyclopropenone sensitization with weekly scalp DPC. The library tagged individual cDNA molecules with unique molecular identifiers. TCRdb re-called the RACE reads with MiXCR, one entry per CDR3 protein. Altogether fewer than 300,000 distinct CDR3 sequences are present, around 7.7% being singletons, with the ten largest covering less than 1.5%. The gene calls are TRBV10-3 and TRBJ1-2; maybe TRBD1 (5 bases). The specimen was whole blood, collected in connection with sensitization to the hapten diphenylcyclopropenone (DPC). The receptor was derived from a man aged 18 to 29 with alopecia areata. Some clones in this sample may be carry-over from other donors' samples. The CDR3 protein is CAISEPDSPDPPYGYTF. The CDR3 DNA reads TGTGCCATCAGTGAGCCTGACAGTCCCGATCCTCCCTATGGCTACACCTTC.